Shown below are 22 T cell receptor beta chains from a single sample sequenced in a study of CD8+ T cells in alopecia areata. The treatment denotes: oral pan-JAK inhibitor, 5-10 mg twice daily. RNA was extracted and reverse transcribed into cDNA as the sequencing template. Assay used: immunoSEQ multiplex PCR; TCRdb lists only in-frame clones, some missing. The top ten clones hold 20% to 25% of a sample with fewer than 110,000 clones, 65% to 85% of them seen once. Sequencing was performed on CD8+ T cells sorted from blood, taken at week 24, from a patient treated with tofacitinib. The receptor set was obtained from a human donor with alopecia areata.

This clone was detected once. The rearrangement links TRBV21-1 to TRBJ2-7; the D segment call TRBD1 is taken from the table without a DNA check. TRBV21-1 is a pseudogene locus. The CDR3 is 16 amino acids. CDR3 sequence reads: CASSKDRGQTFGEQYF. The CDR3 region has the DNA TGTGCCAGCAGCAAAGACAGAGGACAGACCTTTGGAGAGCAGTACTTC.

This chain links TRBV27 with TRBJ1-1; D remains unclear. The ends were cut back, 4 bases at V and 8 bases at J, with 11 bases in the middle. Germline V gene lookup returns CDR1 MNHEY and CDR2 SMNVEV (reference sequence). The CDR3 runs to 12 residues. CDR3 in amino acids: CASSYPDGEAFF. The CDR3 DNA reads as TGTGCCAGCAGTTATCCGGACGGGGAAGCTTTCTTT.

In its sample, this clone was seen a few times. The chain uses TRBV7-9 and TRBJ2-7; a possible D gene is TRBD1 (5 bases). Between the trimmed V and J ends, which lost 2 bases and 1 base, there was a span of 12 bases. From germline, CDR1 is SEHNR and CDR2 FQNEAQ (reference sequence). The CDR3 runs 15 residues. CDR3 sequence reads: CASSLPQGGSYEQYF. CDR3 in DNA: TGTGCCAGCAGCTTACCGCAGGGTGGATCCTACGAGCAGTACTTC.

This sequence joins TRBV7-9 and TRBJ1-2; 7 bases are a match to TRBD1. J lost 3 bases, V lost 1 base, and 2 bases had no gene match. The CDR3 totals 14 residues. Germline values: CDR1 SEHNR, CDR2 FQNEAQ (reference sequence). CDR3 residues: CASSLEGADYGYTF. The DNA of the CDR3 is TGTGCCAGCAGCTTAGAGGGGGCCGACTATGGCTACACCTTC.

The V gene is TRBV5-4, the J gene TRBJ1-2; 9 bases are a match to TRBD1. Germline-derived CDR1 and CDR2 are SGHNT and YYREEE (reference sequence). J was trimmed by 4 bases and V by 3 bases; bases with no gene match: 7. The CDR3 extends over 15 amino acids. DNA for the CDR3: TGTGCCAGCAGCTCTGGACAGGGGTGGGCCTATGGCTACACCTTC. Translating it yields CASSSGQGWAYGYTF.

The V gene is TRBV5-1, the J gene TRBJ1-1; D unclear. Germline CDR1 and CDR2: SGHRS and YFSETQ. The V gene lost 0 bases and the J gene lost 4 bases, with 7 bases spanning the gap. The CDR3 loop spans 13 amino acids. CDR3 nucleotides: TGCGCCAGCAGCTTGGTAGCAAGCACTGAAGCTTTCTTT. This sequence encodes CASSLVASTEAFF.

CDR3 in amino acids: CASSEAGFVKTQYF. The CDR3 DNA reads TGTGCCAGCAGTGAAGCAGGGTTCGTGAAGACCCAGTACTTC. The chain combines TRBV25-1 with TRBJ2-5, with D possibly matching TRBD1 (5 bases). Between the trimmed V and J ends, which lost 2 bases and 6 bases, there was a span of 13 bases. CDR1 and CDR2 (germline): MGHDK, SYGVNS. The CDR3 sequence is 14 residues long.

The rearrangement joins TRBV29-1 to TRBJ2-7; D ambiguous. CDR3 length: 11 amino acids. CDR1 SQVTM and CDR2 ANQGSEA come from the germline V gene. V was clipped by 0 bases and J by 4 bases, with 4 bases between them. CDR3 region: CSVEDLYEQYF. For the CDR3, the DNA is TGCAGCGTTGAAGATCTATACGAGCAGTACTTC.

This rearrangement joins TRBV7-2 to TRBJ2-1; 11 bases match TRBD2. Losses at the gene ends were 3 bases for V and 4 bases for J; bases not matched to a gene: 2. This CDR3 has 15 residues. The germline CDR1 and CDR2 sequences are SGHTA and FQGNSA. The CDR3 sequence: CASSFSGGAYNEQFF. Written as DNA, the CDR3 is TGTGCCAGCAGCTTTAGCGGGGGGGCGTACAATGAGCAGTTCTTC.

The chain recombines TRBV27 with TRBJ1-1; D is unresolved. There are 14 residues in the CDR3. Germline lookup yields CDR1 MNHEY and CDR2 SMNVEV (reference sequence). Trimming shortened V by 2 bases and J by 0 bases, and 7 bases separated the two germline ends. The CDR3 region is CASSLSRMNTEAFF. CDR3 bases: TGTGCCAGCAGTTTAAGCAGGATGAACACTGAAGCTTTCTTT.

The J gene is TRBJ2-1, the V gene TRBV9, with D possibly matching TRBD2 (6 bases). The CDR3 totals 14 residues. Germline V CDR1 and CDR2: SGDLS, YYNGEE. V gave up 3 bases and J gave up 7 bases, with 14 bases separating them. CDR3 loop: CASSAWGTQNEQFF. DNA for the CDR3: TGTGCCAGCAGCGCCTGGGGGACTCAGAATGAGCAGTTCTTC.

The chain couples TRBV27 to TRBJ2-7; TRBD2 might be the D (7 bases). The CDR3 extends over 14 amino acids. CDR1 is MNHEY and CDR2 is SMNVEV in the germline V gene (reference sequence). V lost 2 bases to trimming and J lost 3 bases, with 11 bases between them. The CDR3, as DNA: TGTGCCAGCAGTTTAGGGGGGGCTGACTACGAGCAGTACTTC. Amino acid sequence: CASSLGGADYEQYF.

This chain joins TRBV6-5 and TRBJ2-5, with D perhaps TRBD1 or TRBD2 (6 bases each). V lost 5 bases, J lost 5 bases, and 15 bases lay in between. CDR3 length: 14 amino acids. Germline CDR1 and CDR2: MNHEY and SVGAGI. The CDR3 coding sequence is TGTGCCAGCAGTCTCGCCGGGGGCACGGAGACCCAGTACTTC. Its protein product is CASSLAGGTETQYF.

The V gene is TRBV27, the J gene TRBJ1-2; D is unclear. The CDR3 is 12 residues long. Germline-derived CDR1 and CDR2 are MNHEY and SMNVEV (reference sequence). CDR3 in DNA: TGTGACCGGGTTGCGTGGAACTATGGCTACACCTTC. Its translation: CDRVAWNYGYTF.

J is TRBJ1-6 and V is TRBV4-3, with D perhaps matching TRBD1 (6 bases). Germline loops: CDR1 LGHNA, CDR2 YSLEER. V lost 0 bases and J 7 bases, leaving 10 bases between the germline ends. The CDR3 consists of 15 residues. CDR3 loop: CASSQDFQGNSPLHF. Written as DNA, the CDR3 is TGCGCCAGCAGCCAAGATTTCCAGGGGAATTCACCCCTCCACTTT.

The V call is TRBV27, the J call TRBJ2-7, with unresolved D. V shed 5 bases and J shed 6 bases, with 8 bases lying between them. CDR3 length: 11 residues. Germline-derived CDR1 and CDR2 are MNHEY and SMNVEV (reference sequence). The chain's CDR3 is CASSTFGEQYF. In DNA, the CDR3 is TGTGCCAGCAGTACCTTTGGCGAGCAGTACTTC.

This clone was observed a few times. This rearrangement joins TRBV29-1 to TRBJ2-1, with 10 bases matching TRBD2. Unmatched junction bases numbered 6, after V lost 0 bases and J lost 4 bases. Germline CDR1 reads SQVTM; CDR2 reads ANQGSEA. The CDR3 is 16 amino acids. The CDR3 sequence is CSVEDFAAGGYNEQFF. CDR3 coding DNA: TGCAGCGTTGAAGATTTTGCAGCGGGGGGGTACAATGAGCAGTTCTTC.

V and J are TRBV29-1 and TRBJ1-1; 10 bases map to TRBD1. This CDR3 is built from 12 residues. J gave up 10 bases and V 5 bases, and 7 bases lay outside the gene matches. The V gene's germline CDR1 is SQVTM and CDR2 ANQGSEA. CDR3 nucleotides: TGCAGCGTTCGAGGGGACAGGGGTTTAGCTTTCTTT. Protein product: CSVRGDRGLAFF.

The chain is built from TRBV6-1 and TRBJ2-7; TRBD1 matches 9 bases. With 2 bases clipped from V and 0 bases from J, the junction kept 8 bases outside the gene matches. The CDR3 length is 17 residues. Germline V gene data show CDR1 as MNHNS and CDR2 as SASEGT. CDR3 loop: CASSESQGASFSYEQYF. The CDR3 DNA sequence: TGTGCCAGCAGTGAATCACAGGGGGCCTCCTTCTCCTACGAGCAGTACTTC.

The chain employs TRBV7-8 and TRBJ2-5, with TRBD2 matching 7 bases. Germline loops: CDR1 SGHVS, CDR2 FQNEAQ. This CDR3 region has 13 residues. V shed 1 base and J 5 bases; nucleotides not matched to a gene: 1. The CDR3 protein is CASSLVGGETQYF. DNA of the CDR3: TGTGCCAGCAGCTTAGTGGGGGGGGAGACCCAGTACTTC.

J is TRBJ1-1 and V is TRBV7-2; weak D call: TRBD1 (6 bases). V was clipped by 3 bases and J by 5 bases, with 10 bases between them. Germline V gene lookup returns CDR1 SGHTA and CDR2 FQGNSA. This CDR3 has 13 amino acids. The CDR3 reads CASSFQGRTEAFF. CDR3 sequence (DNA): TGTGCCAGCAGCTTCCAGGGGAGGACTGAAGCTTTCTTT. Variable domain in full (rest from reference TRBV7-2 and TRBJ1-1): GAGVSQSPSNKVTEKGKDVELRCDPISGHTALYWYRQSLGQGLEFLIYFQGNSAPDKSGLPSDRFSAERTGGSVSTLTIQRTQQEDSAVYLCASSFQGRTEAFFGQGTRLTVV.

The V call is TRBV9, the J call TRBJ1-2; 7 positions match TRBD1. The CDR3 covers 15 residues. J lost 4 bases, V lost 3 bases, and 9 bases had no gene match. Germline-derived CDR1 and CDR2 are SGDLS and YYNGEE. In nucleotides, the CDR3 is TGTGCCAGCAGCGGGGAGACAGGGTTAAGCTATGGCTACACCTTC. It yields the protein CASSGETGLSYGYTF.